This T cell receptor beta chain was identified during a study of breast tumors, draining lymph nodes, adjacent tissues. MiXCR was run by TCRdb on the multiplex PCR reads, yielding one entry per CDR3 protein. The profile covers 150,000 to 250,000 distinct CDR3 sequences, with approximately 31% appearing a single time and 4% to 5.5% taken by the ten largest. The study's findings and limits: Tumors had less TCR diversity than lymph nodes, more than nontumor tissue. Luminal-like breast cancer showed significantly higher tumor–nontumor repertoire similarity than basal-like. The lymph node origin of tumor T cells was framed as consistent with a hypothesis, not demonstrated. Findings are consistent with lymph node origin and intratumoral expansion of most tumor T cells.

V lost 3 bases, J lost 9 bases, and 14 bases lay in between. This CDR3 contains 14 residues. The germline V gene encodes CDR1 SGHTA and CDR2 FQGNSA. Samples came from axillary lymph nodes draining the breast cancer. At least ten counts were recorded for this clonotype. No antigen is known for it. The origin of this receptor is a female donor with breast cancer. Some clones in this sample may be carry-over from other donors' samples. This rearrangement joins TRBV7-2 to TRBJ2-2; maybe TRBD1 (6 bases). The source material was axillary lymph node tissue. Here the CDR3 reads CASSFHVTGWELFF. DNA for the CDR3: TGTGCCAGCAGCTTCCACGTTACAGGGTGGGAGCTGTTTTTT.